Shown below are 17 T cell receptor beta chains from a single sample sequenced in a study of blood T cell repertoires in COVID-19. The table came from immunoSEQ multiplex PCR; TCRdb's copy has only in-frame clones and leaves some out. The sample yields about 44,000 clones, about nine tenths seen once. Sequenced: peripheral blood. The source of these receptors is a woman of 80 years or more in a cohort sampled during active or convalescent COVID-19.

This chain's CDR3 is CASSQETPGVGGYTF. The CDR3 nucleotides read TGTGCCAGCAGCCAAGAAACTCCAGGGGTGGGTGGCTACACCTTC. V usage is TRBV3-1 (or the pseudogene TRBV3-2) and J usage is TRBJ1-2; possibly TRBD1 for D (6 bases). V lost 0 bases, J lost 7 bases, and 15 bases lay in between. The CDR3 runs to 15 residues. Germline values: CDR1 LGHDT, CDR2 YNNKEL (reference sequence).

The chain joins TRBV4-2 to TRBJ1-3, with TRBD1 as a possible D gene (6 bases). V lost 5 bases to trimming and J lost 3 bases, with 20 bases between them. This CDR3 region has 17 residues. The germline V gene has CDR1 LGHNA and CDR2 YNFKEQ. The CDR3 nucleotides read TGTGCCAGCAGCTCAATTGCCCAGGGGCCGAGTGGAAACACCATATATTTT. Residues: CASSSIAQGPSGNTIYF.

The CDR3 nucleotides read TGTGCCAGCACCGGACTAGCGGTTAGGGAGCAGTTCTTC. Translated, it gives CASTGLAVREQFF. The V call is TRBV5-6, the J call TRBJ2-1, with 10 bases that match TRBD2. Trimming at V came to 6 bases and at J to 10 bases, leaving 7 bases not matched to a gene. CDR3 length equals 13 residues. Per the germline V gene, CDR1 is SGHDT and CDR2 is YYEEEE.

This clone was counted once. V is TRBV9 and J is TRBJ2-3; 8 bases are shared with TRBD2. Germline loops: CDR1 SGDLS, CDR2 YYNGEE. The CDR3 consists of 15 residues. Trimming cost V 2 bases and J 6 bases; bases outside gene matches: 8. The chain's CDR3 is CASSVFGAGEDTQYF. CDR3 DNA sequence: TGTGCCAGCAGCGTGTTCGGAGCGGGAGAGGATACGCAGTATTTT.

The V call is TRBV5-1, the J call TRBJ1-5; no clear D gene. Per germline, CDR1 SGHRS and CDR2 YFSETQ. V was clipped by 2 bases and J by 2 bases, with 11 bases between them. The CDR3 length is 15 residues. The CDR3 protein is CASSLEGRGNQPQHF. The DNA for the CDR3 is TGCGCCAGCAGCTTAGAGGGTAGGGGCAATCAGCCCCAGCATTTT.

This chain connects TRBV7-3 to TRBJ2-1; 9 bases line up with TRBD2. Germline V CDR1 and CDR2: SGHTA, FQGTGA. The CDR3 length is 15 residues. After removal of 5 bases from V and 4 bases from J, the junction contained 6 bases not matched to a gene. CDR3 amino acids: CASSLASGDYNEQFF. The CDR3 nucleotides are TGTGCCAGCAGCCTGGCTAGCGGGGATTACAATGAGCAGTTCTTC. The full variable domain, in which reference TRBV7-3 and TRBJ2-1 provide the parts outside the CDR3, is GAGVSQTPSNKVTEKGKYVELRCDPISGHTALYWYRQSLGQGPEFLIYFQGTGAADDSGLPNDRFFAVRPEGSVSTLKIQRTERGDSAVYLCASSLASGDYNEQFFGPGTRLTVL.

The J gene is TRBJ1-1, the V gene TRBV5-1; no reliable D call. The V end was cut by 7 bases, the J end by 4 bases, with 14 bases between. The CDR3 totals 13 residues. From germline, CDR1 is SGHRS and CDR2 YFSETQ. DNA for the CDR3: TGCGCCAGCCGCTCCACGTACGGCACTGAAGCTTTCTTT. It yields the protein CASRSTYGTEAFF. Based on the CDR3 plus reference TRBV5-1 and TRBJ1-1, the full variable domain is KAGVTQTPRYLIKTRGQQVTLSCSPISGHRSVSWYQQTPGQGLQFLFEYFSETQRNKGNFPGRFSGRQFSNSRSEMNVSTLELGDSALYLCASRSTYGTEAFFGQGTRLTVV.

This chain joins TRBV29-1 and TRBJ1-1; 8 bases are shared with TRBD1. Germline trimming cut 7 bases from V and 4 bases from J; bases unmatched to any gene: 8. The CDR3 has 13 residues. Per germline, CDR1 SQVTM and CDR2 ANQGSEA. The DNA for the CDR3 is TGCAGCGCTAACGGACAGGGAGGCACTGAAGCTTTCTTT. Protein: CSANGQGGTEAFF.

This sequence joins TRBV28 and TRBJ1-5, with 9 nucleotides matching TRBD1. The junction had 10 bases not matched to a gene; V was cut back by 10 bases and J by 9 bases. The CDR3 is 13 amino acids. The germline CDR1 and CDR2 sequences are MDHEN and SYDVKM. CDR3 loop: CATPGTGSLPQHF. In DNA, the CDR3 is TGTGCCACCCCCGGGACAGGGAGCCTGCCCCAGCATTTT.

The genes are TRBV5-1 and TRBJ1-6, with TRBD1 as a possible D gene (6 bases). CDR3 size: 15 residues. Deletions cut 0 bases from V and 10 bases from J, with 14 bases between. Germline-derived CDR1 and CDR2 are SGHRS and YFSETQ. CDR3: CASSLAPDRSSPLHF. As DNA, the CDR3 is TGCGCCAGCAGCTTGGCTCCGGACAGAAGCTCACCCCTCCACTTT.

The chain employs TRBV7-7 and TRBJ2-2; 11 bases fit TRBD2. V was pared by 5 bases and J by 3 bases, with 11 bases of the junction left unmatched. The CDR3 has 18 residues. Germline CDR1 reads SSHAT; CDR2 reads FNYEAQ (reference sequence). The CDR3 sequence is CASSPSGTSGPDTGELFF. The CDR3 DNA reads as TGTGCCAGCAGCCCCTCCGGGACTAGCGGTCCTGACACCGGGGAGCTGTTTTTT. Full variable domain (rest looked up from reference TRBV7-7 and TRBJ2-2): GAGVSQSPRYKVTKRGQDVTLRCDPISSHATLYWYQQALGQGPEFLTYFNYEAQPDKSGLPSDRFSAERPEGSISTLTIQRTEQRDSAMYRCASSPSGTSGPDTGELFFGEGSRLTVL.

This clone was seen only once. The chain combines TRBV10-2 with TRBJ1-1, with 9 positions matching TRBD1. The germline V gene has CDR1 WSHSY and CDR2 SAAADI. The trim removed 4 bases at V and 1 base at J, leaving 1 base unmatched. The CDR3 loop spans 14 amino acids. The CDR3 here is CASSGQGGNTEAFF. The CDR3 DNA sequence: TGCGCCAGCAGTGGACAGGGGGGGAACACTGAAGCTTTCTTT.

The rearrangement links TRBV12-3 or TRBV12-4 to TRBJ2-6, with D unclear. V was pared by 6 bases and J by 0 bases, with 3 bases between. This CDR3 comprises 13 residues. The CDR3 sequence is CASSRSGANVLTF. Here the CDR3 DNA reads TGTGCCAGCAGCCGCTCTGGGGCCAACGTCCTGACTTTC.

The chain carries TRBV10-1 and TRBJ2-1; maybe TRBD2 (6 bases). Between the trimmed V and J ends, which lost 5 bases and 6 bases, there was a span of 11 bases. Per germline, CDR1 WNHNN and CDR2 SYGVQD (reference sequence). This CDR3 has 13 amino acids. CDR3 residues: CASSKTSFNEQFF. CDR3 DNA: TGCGCCAGCAGTAAGACTAGTTTCAATGAGCAGTTCTTC.

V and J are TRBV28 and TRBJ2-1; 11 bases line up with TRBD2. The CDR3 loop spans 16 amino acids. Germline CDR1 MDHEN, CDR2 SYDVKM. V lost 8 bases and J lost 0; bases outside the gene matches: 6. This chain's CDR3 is CASPPGLADSYNEQFF. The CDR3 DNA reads TGTGCCAGCCCACCGGGACTAGCGGACTCCTACAATGAGCAGTTCTTC.

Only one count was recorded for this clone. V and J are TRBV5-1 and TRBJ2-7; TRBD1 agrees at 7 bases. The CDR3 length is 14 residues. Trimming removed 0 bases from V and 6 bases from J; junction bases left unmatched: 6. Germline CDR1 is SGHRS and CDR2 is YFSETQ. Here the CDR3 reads CASSLEYRGTEQYF. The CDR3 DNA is TGCGCCAGCAGCTTGGAATACAGGGGAACCGAGCAGTACTTC.

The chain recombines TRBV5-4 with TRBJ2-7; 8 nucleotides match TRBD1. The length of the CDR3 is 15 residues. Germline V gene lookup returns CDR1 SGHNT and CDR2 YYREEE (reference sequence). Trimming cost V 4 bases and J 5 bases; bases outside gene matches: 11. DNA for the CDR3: TGTGCCAGCAGCCATCCGGGACAGGACCTACACGAGCAGTACTTC. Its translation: CASSHPGQDLHEQYF.